These T cell receptor beta chains were read from a single sample in a study of shared clonotypes between healthy human individuals. Here immunoSEQ multiplex PCR was the method, and the copy in TCRdb shows in-frame clones only, minus some. The sample lists more than 2 million clones, 95% seen once, with 0.1% to 0.15% in the top ten. The sequenced sample was naive CD4+ T cells sorted from blood. The source of these receptors is a man aged 18 to 35 in good health. Each CDR3 is given with its conserved first and last residue. D genes are given only for firm matches. The size entry is marked missing in some rows and otherwise reads once, few, many or a size class.

d_call j_call clone_size v_call cdr3_aa cdr3_nt
NA TRBJ2-7 NA TRBV15 CATSVRLEQGSEQYF TGTGCCACCAGCGTAAGACTAGAACAGGGGTCCGAGCAGTACTTC
NA TRBJ1-3 NA TRBV5-1 CASSPGMDLGNTIYF TGCGCCAGCAGCCCGGGCATGGACCTTGGAAACACCATATATTTT
NA TRBJ2-7 NA TRBV19 CASSTQPGHSSSYEQYF TGTGCCAGTAGTACCCAACCGGGACACTCGTCCTCCTACGAGCAGTACTTC
NA TRBJ1-6 NA TRBV9 CASSVEPGPLDSPLHF TGTGCCAGCAGCGTAGAGCCAGGACCTCTGGATTCACCCCTCCACTTT
TRBD2 TRBJ2-7 NA TRBV6-6 CASQAGLAGVVYEQYF TGTGCCAGCCAAGCGGGGCTAGCGGGAGTAGTCTACGAGCAGTACTTC
TRBD2 TRBJ2-7 NA TRBV4-1 CASSHGEGSYEQYF TGCGCCAGCAGCCATGGGGAGGGCTCCTACGAGCAGTACTTC
TRBD2 TRBJ2-7 NA TRBV6-6 CASSLAGTGEQYF TGTGCCAGCAGTTTAGCGGGAACGGGCGAGCAGTACTTC
NA TRBJ2-7 NA TRBV21-1 CASSKVDRPRGTYEQYF TGTGCCAGCAGCAAAGTTGACAGGCCACGCGGAACCTACGAGCAGTACTTC
TRBD2 TRBJ2-2 NA TRBV11-2 CASSSTSHNTGELFF TGTGCCAGCAGCTCGACTAGCCACAACACCGGGGAGCTGTTTTTT
NA TRBJ1-2 NA TRBV27 CASSFGQGILGYTF TGTGCCAGCAGTTTTGGGCAGGGGATTCTGGGCTACACCTTC
NA TRBJ2-3 NA TRBV5-1 CASSTGALRGYGDTQYF TGCGCCAGCAGCACTGGGGCACTCCGGGGGTATGGGGATACGCAGTATTTT
TRBD1 TRBJ2-4 NA TRBV9 CASSLQDRDIQYF TGTGCCAGCAGCCTCCAGGACAGGGACATTCAGTACTTC
NA TRBJ1-4 NA TRBV28 CASSFPHRATNEKLFF TGTGCCAGCAGTTTTCCCCACAGGGCAACTAATGAAAAACTGTTTTTT
NA TRBJ1-3 NA TRBV23-1 CASSQSGRSSGNTIYF TGCGCCAGCAGTCAATCTGGGCGAAGCTCTGGAAACACCATATATTTT
TRBD1 TRBJ2-7 NA TRBV6-5 CASSLGQKDYEQYF TGTGCCAGCAGTTTGGGACAGAAAGACTACGAGCAGTACTTC
TRBD2 TRBJ2-1 NA TRBV10-3 CAISESELAGGSIPFF TGTGCCATCAGTGAGTCGGAGTTAGCGGGGGGATCAATCCCGTTCTTC
NA TRBJ2-3 NA TRBV10-3 CAISESWRDSADTQYF TGTGCCATCAGTGAGTCGTGGCGGGATTCGGCAGATACGCAGTATTTT
TRBD2 TRBJ2-2 NA TRBV9 CASSVVASGLNTGELFF TGTGCCAGCAGCGTAGTGGCTAGCGGGTTGAACACCGGGGAGCTGTTTTTT
NA TRBJ1-4 NA TRBV6-5 CASSLSGEKLFF TGTGCCAGCAGTCTGAGTGGTGAAAAACTGTTTTTT
NA TRBJ2-3 NA TRBV18 CASSPQGGSNTDTQYF TGTGCCAGCTCACCACAAGGGGGTTCTAACACAGATACGCAGTATTTT
NA TRBJ1-2 once TRBV10-3 CAISEVGRYGYTF TGTGCCATCAGTGAGGTGGGGAGATATGGCTACACCTTC
NA TRBJ1-5 NA TRBV28 CASSERNQPQHF TGTGCCAGCAGCGAAAGAAATCAGCCCCAGCATTTT
TRBD2 TRBJ2-7 NA TRBV15 CATRQRGYEQYF TGTGCCACCAGACAGCGGGGGTACGAGCAGTACTTC
NA TRBJ2-6 NA TRBV5-1 CASKIAGANVLTF TGCGCCAGCAAGATCGCTGGGGCCAACGTCCTGACTTTC
NA TRBJ1-2 NA TRBV6-1 CASSSRGRPGGYTF TGTGCCAGCAGCTCCAGGGGCCGACCTGGTGGCTACACCTTC
NA TRBJ2-7 NA TRBV15 CATSRDLKGRTVSYEQYF TGTGCCACCAGCAGAGATCTGAAGGGAAGAACTGTCTCCTACGAGCAGTACTTC
NA TRBJ2-1 NA TRBV28 CASSFVGNNEQFF TGTGCCAGCAGTTTCGTGGGCAACAATGAGCAGTTCTTC
NA TRBJ2-2 NA TRBV5-1 CASSLGPGELFF TGCGCCAGCAGCTTGGGTCCCGGGGAGCTGTTTTTT
NA TRBJ2-7 NA TRBV6-1 CASSTDYEQYF TGTGCCAGCAGTACTGACTACGAGCAGTACTTC
TRBD1 TRBJ2-1 NA TRBV7-2 CASSLRTGVDSYNEQFF TGTGCCAGCAGTCTAAGGACAGGGGTAGACTCCTACAATGAGCAGTTCTTC